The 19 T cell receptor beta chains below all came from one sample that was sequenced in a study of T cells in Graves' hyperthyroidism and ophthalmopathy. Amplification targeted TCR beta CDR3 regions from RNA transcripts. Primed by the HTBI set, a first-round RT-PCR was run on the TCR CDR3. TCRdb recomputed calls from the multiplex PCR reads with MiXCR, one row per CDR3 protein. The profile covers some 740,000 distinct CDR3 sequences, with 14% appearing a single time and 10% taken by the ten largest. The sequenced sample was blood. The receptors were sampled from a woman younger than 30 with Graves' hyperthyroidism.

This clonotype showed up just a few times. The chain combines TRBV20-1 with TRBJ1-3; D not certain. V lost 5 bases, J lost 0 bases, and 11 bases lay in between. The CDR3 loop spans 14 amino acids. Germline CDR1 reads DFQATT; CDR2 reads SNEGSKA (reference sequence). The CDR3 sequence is CSAEDAYSGNTIYF. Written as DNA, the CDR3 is TGCAGTGCTGAGGACGCGTACTCTGGAAACACCATATATTTT.

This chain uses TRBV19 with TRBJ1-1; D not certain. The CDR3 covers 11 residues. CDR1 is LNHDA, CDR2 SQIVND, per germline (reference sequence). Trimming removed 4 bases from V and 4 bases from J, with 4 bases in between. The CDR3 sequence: CASSTFTEAFF. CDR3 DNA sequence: TGTGCCAGTAGTACCTTCACTGAAGCTTTCTTT. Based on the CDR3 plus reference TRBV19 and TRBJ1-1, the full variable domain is DGGITQSPKYLFRKEGQNVTLSCEQNLNHDAMYWYRQDPGQGLRLIYYSQIVNDFQKGDIAEGYSVSREKKESFPLTVTSAQKNPTAFYLCASSTFTEAFFGQGTRLTVV.

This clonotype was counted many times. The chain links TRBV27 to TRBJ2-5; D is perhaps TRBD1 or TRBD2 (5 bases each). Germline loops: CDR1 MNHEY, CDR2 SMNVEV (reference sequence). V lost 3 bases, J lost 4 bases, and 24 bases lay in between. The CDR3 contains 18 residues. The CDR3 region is CASSFMCSEAVRGETQYF. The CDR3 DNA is TGTGCCAGCAGTTTTATGTGTAGTGAGGCAGTGAGGGGAGAGACCCAGTACTTC.

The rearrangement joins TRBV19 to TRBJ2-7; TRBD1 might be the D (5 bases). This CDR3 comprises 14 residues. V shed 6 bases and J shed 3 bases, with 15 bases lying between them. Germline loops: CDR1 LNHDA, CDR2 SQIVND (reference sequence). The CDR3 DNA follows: TGTGCCAGTAGCCCACAATCTAGGGGCTACGAGCAGTACTTC. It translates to CASSPQSRGYEQYF.

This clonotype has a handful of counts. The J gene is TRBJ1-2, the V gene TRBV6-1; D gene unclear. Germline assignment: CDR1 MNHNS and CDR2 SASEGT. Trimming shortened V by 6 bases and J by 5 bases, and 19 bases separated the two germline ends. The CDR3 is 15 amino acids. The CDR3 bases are TGTGCCAGCAGCGAGTCGGTTCTCTTATGGTATGGCTACACCTTC. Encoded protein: CASSESVLLWYGYTF.

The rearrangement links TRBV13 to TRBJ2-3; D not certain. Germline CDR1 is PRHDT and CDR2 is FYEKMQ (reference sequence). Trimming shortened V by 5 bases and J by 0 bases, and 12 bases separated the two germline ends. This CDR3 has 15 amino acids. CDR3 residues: CASSALPGSTDTQYF. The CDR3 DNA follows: TGTGCCAGCAGCGCCTTACCCGGTAGCACAGATACGCAGTATTTT.

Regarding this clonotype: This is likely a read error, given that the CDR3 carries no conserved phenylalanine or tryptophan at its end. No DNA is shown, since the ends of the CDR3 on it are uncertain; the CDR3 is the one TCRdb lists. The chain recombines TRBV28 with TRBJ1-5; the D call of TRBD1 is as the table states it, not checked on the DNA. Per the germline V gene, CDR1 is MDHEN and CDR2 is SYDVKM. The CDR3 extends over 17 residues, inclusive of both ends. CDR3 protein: CASRAGVHTDSNQPQHL.

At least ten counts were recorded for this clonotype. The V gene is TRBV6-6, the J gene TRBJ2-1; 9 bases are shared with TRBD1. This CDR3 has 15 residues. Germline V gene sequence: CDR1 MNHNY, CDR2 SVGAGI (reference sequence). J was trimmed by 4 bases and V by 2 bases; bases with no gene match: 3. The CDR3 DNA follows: TGTGCCAGCAGTTACGACAGGGGGATTTACAATGAGCAGTTCTTC. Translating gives CASSYDRGIYNEQFF.

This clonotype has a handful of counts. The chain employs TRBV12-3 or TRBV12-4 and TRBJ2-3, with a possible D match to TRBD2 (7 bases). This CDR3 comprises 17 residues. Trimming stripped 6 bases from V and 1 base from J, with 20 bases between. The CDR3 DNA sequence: TGTGCCAGCAGCACTCCTCAAGGGGGAGGGCGCACAGATACGCAGTATTTT. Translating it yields CASSTPQGGGRTDTQYF.

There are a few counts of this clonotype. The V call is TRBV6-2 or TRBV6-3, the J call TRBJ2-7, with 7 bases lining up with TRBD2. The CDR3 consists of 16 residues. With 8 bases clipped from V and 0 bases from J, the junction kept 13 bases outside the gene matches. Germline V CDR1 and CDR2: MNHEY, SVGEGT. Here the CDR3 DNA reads TGTGCCAGCGTAACCGAAGCGGGGCGACACTCCTACGAGCAGTACTTC. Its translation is CASVTEAGRHSYEQYF.

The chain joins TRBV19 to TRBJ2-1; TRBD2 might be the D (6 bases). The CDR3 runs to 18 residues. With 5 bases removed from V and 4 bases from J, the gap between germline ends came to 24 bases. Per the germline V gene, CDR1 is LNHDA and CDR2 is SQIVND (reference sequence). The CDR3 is CASSPGRWLEGRYNEQFF. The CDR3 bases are TGTGCCAGTAGTCCGGGTCGGTGGTTGGAGGGGCGTTACAATGAGCAGTTCTTC.

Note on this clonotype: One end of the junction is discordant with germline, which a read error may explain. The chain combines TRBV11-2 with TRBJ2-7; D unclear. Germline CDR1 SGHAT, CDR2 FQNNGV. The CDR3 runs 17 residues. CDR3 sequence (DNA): TGTACCAGCAGCTTAGAGTCTAATCGGTTCGCCAACTACGAGCAGTACTTC. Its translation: CTSSLESNRFANYEQYF.

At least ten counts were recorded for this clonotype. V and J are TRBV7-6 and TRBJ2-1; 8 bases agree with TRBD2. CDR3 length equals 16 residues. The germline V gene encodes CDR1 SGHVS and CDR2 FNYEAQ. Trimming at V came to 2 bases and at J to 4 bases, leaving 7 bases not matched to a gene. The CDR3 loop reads CASSLFTSGYYNEQFF. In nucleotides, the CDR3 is TGTGCCAGCAGCTTATTCACTAGCGGCTATTACAATGAGCAGTTCTTC.

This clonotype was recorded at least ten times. The DNA for the CDR3 is TGTGCCTGGAGTGGGGGACGGGCCTACGAGCAGTACTTC. It codes for CAWSGGRAYEQYF. V and J are TRBV30 and TRBJ2-7; D is tentatively TRBD1 or TRBD2 (5 bases each). Germline CDR1 and CDR2: GTSNPN and SVGIG (reference sequence). The CDR3 covers 13 residues. V lost 1 base to trimming and J lost 2 bases, with 9 bases between them.

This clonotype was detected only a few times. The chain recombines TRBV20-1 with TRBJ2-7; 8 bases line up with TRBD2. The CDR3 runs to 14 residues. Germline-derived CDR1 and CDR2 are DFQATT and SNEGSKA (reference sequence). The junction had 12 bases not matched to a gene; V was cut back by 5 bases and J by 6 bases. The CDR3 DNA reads TGCAGTGCTGGGGGGAGCGGGAGACTCTCCGAGCAGTACTTC. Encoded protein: CSAGGSGRLSEQYF.

CDR3 sequence reads: CAISETPPETGLNTEAFF. CDR3 DNA: TGTGCCATCAGTGAAACCCCCCCCGAGACAGGACTGAACACTGAAGCTTTCTTT. The chain has TRBV10-3 and TRBJ1-1; tentative D call: TRBD1 (6 bases). Germline assignment: CDR1 ENHRY and CDR2 SYGVKD. This CDR3 is built from 18 residues. V was cut by 3 bases and J by 0 bases, with 20 bases left in between.

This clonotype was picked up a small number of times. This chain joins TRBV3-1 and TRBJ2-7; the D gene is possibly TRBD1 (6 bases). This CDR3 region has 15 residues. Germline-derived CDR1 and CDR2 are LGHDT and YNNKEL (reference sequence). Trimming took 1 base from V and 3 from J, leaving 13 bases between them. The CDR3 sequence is CASSQASGTYYEQYF. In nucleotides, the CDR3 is TGTGCCAGCAGCCAAGCTTCCGGGACATACTACGAGCAGTACTTC.

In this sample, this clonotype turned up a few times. The chain's CDR3 is CASSPWGQGHQPQHF. The CDR3 DNA is TGTGCCAGCAGCCCTTGGGGACAGGGACATCAGCCCCAGCATTTT. The chain uses TRBV13 and TRBJ1-5, with 9 bases that match TRBD1. V gave up 5 bases and J gave up 5 bases; unmatched junction bases: 7. This CDR3 has 15 amino acids. Germline V lookup: CDR1 PRHDT, CDR2 FYEKMQ (reference sequence). Together with reference TRBV13 and TRBJ1-5, the CDR3 gives the full variable domain: AAGVIQSPRHLIKEKRETATLKCYPIPRHDTVYWYQQGPGQDPQFLISFYEKMQSDKGSIPDRFSAQQFSDYHSELNMSSLELGDSALYFCASSPWGQGHQPQHFGDGTRLSIL.

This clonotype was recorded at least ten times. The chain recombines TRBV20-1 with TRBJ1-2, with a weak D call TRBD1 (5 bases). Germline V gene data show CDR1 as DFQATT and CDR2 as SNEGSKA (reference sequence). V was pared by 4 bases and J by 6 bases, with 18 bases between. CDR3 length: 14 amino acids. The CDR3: CSATLGPTKDGYTF. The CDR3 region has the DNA TGCAGTGCTACTCTGGGACCGACCAAGGATGGCTACACCTTC.